A single sample gave rise to the 26 T cell receptor beta chains below, sequenced in a study of T cells in Graves' hyperthyroidism and ophthalmopathy. Amplification targeted TCR beta CDR3 regions from RNA transcripts. The study used the HTBI primer set for a first-round RT-PCR of the TCR CDR3. In TCRdb, the multiplex PCR reads were re-called with MiXCR into one record per CDR3 protein. The table shows under 350,000 distinct CDR3 sequences, with around 15% occurring only once. Sequencing input: blood. The receptors originated from a middle-aged woman with Graves' hyperthyroidism.

This clonotype was recorded many times. The chain joins TRBV29-1 to TRBJ2-3; perhaps TRBD2 as D (7 bases). The V and J ends lost 6 bases and 0 bases respectively, with 13 bases between them. The germline V gene encodes CDR1 SQVTM and CDR2 ANQGSEA. This CDR3 has 14 residues. This CDR3 reads CSVEGGISTDTQYF. CDR3 in DNA: TGCAGCGTCGAGGGGGGGATAAGCACAGATACGCAGTATTTT.

This clonotype showed up just a few times. The chain joins TRBV18 to TRBJ1-6, with 9 bases that match TRBD1. With 2 bases clipped from V and 7 bases from J, the junction kept 6 bases outside the gene matches. Germline V gene sequence: CDR1 KGHSH, CDR2 LQKENI. The CDR3 covers 16 residues. The CDR3, as DNA: TGTGCCAGCTCACCAGGGTACGGACAGGGGAATTCACCCCTCCACTTT. As protein: CASSPGYGQGNSPLHF.

This clonotype was recorded many times. The chain couples TRBV12-3 or TRBV12-4 to TRBJ1-2; the D gene is possibly TRBD1 (5 bases). With 7 bases removed from V and 5 bases from J, the gap between germline ends came to 14 bases. The CDR3 length is 13 residues. The CDR3 is CASNNLWGYGYTF. In DNA, the CDR3 is TGTGCCAGCAATAACCTCTGGGGGTATGGCTACACCTTC.

This clonotype has a count of ten or more. The chain is built from TRBV7-8 and TRBJ2-7, with a possible D match to TRBD2 (6 bases). Germline V lookup: CDR1 SGHVS, CDR2 FQNEAQ. V lost 4 bases, J lost 1 base, and 20 bases lay in between. The length of the CDR3 is 17 residues. The CDR3 DNA is TGTGCCAGCAGCTCAAAAGGGCGACTAGTAAATTCCTACGAGCAGTACTTC. This gives the protein CASSSKGRLVNSYEQYF.

The V call is TRBV7-2, the J call TRBJ2-5; TRBD1 aligns across 8 bases. This CDR3 contains 15 residues. Per germline, CDR1 SGHTA and CDR2 FQGNSA. V lost 0 bases to trimming and J lost 5 bases; unmatched junction nucleotides: 5. The CDR3 DNA is TGTGCCAGCAGCTTAGCGGGAACAGGGGGGGAGACCCAGTACTTC. Its translation: CASSLAGTGGETQYF.

Ten or more counts support this clonotype. This sequence joins TRBV6-2 or TRBV6-3 and TRBJ1-2, with 7 bases aligning to TRBD1. This CDR3 has 12 amino acids. V dropped 5 bases and J dropped 8; count of bases not matched to a gene: 5. CDR1 and CDR2 (germline): MNHEY, SVGEGT. CDR3 coding DNA: TGTGCCAGCAGTCTTACAGGGGAGGGCTACACCTTC. Translated: CASSLTGEGYTF.

This clonotype was detected many times. This chain connects TRBV3-1 to TRBJ2-5; D tentatively reads TRBD1 or TRBD2 (5 bases each). This CDR3 spans 15 amino acids. Germline CDR1 is LGHDT and CDR2 is YNNKEL (reference sequence). Trimming pared 3 bases from V and 5 bases from J, leaving 16 bases between. In DNA form, the CDR3 reads TGTGCCAGCAGCCACCGGGACCTCGTGAGGGAGACCCAGTACTTC. This translates into CASSHRDLVRETQYF.

This clonotype appeared many times. The J gene is TRBJ2-7, the V gene TRBV11-2; the match to TRBD1 covers 12 bases. This CDR3 has 16 amino acids. J lost 5 bases, V lost 5 bases, and 10 bases had no gene match. Germline V gives CDR1 SGHAT, CDR2 FQNNGV. The CDR3 nucleotides are TGTGCCAGCAGCCCCCAGGGACAGGGGGCGCGGAACGAGCAGTACTTC. It translates to CASSPQGQGARNEQYF.

This clonotype showed up many times. This chain joins TRBV12-3 or TRBV12-4 and TRBJ2-7; TRBD2 matches 13 bases. The length of the CDR3 is 17 residues. The trim removed 4 bases at V and 3 bases at J, leaving 9 bases unmatched. The CDR3 DNA is TGTGCCAGCAGTTGGACTAGCGGGAGTGCCCCCTACTACGAGCAGTACTTC. Residues: CASSWTSGSAPYYEQYF.

The chain uses TRBV5-8 and TRBJ1-1; D remains ambiguous. From germline, CDR1 is SGHTS and CDR2 YDEGEE. V dropped 4 bases and J dropped 7 bases, with 11 bases sitting between them. The CDR3 totals 12 residues. The CDR3 here is CASSPGFFEAFF. The DNA for the CDR3 is TGTGCCAGCAGCCCCGGTTTCTTTGAAGCTTTCTTT.

This clonotype has more than one count but fewer than ten. This chain uses TRBV5-6 with TRBJ2-1; tentative D call: TRBD2 (5 bases). The CDR3 contains 13 residues. The germline gives CDR1 SGHDT, CDR2 YYEEEE. V shed 0 bases and J shed 9 bases, with 10 bases lying between them. The CDR3 is CASSLGFEGEQFF. For the CDR3, the DNA is TGTGCCAGCAGCTTGGGCTTTGAGGGTGAGCAGTTCTTC. Drawing the rest from reference TRBV5-6 and TRBJ2-1, the complete variable domain is DAGVTQSPTHLIKTRGQQVTLRCSPKSGHDTVSWYQQALGQGPQFIFQYYEEEERQRGNFPDRFSGHQFPNYSSELNVNALLLGDSALYLCASSLGFEGEQFFGPGTRLTVL.

This clonotype was counted ten times or more. The V and J genes are TRBV5-1 and TRBJ1-2, with D perhaps TRBD1 (6 bases). With 4 bases removed from V and 2 bases from J, the gap between germline ends came to 15 bases. The CDR3 consists of 15 residues. The germline gives CDR1 SGHRS, CDR2 YFSETQ. CDR3 sequence (DNA): TGCGCCAGCAGCGCCCTACCAGGACAGAACTATGGCTACACCTTC. Amino acids: CASSALPGQNYGYTF. The variable domain in full, with the rest retrieved from reference TRBV5-1 and TRBJ1-2, is KAGVTQTPRYLIKTRGQQVTLSCSPISGHRSVSWYQQTPGQGLQFLFEYFSETQRNKGNFPGRFSGRQFSNSRSEMNVSTLELGDSALYLCASSALPGQNYGYTFGSGTRLTVV.

This clonotype was detected ten times or more. The chain is built from TRBV20-1 and TRBJ1-3; D remains unclear. The V and J ends lost 1 base and 4 bases respectively, with 8 bases between them. This CDR3 spans 13 amino acids. Germline lookup yields CDR1 DFQATT and CDR2 SNEGSKA (reference sequence). Written as DNA, the CDR3 is TGCAGTGCTAGAGCCCCGTCGGGAAACACCATATATTTT. It encodes CSARAPSGNTIYF.

In this sample, this clonotype turned up many times. This chain joins TRBV12-3 or TRBV12-4 and TRBJ2-4, with D perhaps TRBD2 (5 bases). Deletions cut 1 base from V and 0 bases from J, with 10 bases between. The CDR3 covers 16 residues. DNA of the CDR3: TGTGCCAGCAGTTTAGGAGGAGGTTTAGCCAAAAACATTCAGTACTTC. Translation gives CASSLGGGLAKNIQYF.

This clonotype appeared many times. V gene TRBV12-5 combines with J gene TRBJ2-5; 8 bases line up with TRBD1. Trimming cost V 4 bases and J 10 bases; bases outside gene matches: 8. The CDR3 length is 13 residues. The germline V gene has CDR1 LGHNT and CDR2 FRNRAP. CDR3 DNA: TGTGCTAGTGGTTCGACAGGGGTCCCGAGCCAGTACTTC. This translates into CASGSTGVPSQYF.

This rearrangement joins TRBV7-2 to TRBJ2-1, with 7 bases that match TRBD1. The germline CDR1 and CDR2 sequences are SGHTA and FQGNSA. Losses at the gene ends were 5 bases for V and 4 bases for J; bases not matched to a gene: 8. The CDR3 runs to 15 residues. The CDR3, as DNA: TGTGCCAGCAGCCGAAGGGGGCAGTTTTACAATGAGCAGTTCTTC. It specifies CASSRRGQFYNEQFF.

This clonotype came up many times. The chain uses TRBV12-3 or TRBV12-4 and TRBJ2-7, with TRBD1 matching 8 bases. V lost 5 bases and J lost 2; bases outside the gene matches: 5. The length of the CDR3 is 14 residues. The CDR3 nucleotides read TGTGCCAGCAGTCGAGAACAGGGGGCCTACGAGCAGTACTTC. As protein: CASSREQGAYEQYF.

The chain couples TRBV28 to TRBJ2-1; 10 nucleotides match TRBD1. Losses at the gene ends were 6 bases for V and 7 bases for J; bases not matched to a gene: 18. CDR3 length equals 18 residues. Germline V gene sequence: CDR1 MDHEN, CDR2 SYDVKM. The chain's CDR3 is CASRLGGWRDRGWNEQFF. The CDR3 bases are TGTGCCAGCAGGCTAGGGGGCTGGAGGGACAGGGGATGGAATGAGCAGTTCTTC.

This clonotype was seen more than once but under ten times. The J gene is TRBJ2-1, the V gene TRBV15; 10 bases are a match to TRBD2. The CDR3 has 14 amino acids. V shed 7 bases, J shed 7 bases, and the junction held 7 bases outside the gene matches. Germline V gene data show CDR1 as LNHNV and CDR2 as YYDKDF (reference sequence). The CDR3 protein is CATNPGTSVNEQFF. CDR3 coding DNA: TGTGCCACCAACCCCGGGACTAGCGTGAATGAGCAGTTCTTC. The whole variable domain, remainder taken from reference TRBV15 and TRBJ2-1, is DAMVIQNPRYQVTQFGKPVTLSCSQTLNHNVMYWYQQKSSQAPKLLFHYYDKDFNNEADTPDNFQSRRPNTSFCFLDIRSPGLGDTAMYLCATNPGTSVNEQFFGPGTRLTVL.

This clonotype was seen more than once but under ten times. A much more abundant neighbour one base away suggests this may be a read error. The gene calls are TRBV24-1 and TRBJ2-5, with 10 bases that match TRBD2. The germline V gene encodes CDR1 KGHDR and CDR2 SFDVKD. The CDR3 is made up of 16 amino acids. The CDR3 sequence is CATSDGGLADQEAQYF. In DNA form, the CDR3 reads TGTGCCACCAGTGATGGTGGACTAGCGGACCAAGAGGCCCAGTACTTC.

This clonotype was counted between two and nine times. This chain links TRBV30 with TRBJ2-5; D gene uncertain. The CDR3 is 13 amino acids. V gave up 7 bases and J gave up 1 base, with 13 bases separating them. The germline CDR1 and CDR2 sequences are GTSNPN and SVGIG (reference sequence). CDR3 sequence reads: CASSAILQETQYF. Here the CDR3 DNA reads TGTGCCTCCTCAGCAATCCTCCAAGAGACCCAGTACTTC.

This clonotype was counted many times. The genes are TRBV20-1 and TRBJ1-5; the D gene is possibly TRBD1 (5 bases). Deletions cut 2 bases from V and 1 base from J, with 12 bases between. This CDR3 is 15 amino acids long. Germline CDR1 DFQATT, CDR2 SNEGSKA (reference sequence). The CDR3 sequence is CSARRDGVSNQPQHF. The CDR3 nucleotides read TGCAGTGCTAGACGGGACGGCGTGAGCAATCAGCCCCAGCATTTT.

This clonotype was seen many times. In DNA form, the CDR3 reads TGTGCCAGCAGCCATTCCCGGACAGCCAACGAGCAGTACTTC. This translates into CASSHSRTANEQYF. The chain has TRBV3-1 and TRBJ2-7; possible D gene TRBD1, 6 bases. This CDR3 comprises 14 residues. V lost 3 bases to trimming and J lost 5 bases, with 14 bases between them. Germline V gene data show CDR1 as LGHDT and CDR2 as YNNKEL (reference sequence).

This rearrangement joins TRBV13 to TRBJ2-7; D not certain. CDR3 length: 15 amino acids. Per the germline V gene, CDR1 is PRHDT and CDR2 is FYEKMQ (reference sequence). V was pared by 4 bases and J by 0 bases, with 13 bases between. CDR3 nucleotides: TGTGCCAGCAGCTCCGGATTGTCGAGCTCCTACGAGCAGTACTTC. Residues: CASSSGLSSSYEQYF.

This clonotype was seen ten or more times. This chain connects TRBV6-1 to TRBJ2-1; D possibly corresponds to TRBD2 (5 bases). Germline CDR1 is MNHNS and CDR2 is SASEGT. V dropped 2 bases and J dropped 4 bases, with 12 bases sitting between them. CDR3 length: 15 residues. This CDR3 is CASSESGLLYNEQFF. As DNA, the CDR3 is TGTGCCAGCAGTGAATCAGGACTCCTTTACAATGAGCAGTTCTTC.

This clonotype was observed many times. J is TRBJ2-5 and V is TRBV15, with unresolved D. The V gene lost 0 bases and the J gene lost 0 bases, with 11 bases spanning the gap. From germline, CDR1 is LNHNV and CDR2 YYDKDF (reference sequence). The length of the CDR3 is 16 residues. The CDR3: CATSRDRTVNQETQYF. The CDR3 nucleotides are TGTGCCACCAGCAGAGATCGAACGGTTAACCAAGAGACCCAGTACTTC.